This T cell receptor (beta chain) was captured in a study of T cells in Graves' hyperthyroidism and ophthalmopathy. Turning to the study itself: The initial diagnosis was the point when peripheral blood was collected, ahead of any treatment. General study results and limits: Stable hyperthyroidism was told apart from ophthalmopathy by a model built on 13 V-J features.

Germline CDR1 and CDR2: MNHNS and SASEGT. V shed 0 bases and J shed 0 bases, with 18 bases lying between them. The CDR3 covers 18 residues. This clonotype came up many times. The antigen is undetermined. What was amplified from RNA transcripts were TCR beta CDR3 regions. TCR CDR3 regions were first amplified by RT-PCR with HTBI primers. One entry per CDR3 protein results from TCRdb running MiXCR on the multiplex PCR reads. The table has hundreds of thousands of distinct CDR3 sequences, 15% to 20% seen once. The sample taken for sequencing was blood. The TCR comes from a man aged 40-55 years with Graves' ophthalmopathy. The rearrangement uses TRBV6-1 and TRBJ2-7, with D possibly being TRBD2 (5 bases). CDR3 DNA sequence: TGTGCCAGCAGTGAAGCGCGCGGGCGCGAATTAGGCTCCTACGAGCAGTACTTC. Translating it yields CASSEARGRELGSYEQYF.